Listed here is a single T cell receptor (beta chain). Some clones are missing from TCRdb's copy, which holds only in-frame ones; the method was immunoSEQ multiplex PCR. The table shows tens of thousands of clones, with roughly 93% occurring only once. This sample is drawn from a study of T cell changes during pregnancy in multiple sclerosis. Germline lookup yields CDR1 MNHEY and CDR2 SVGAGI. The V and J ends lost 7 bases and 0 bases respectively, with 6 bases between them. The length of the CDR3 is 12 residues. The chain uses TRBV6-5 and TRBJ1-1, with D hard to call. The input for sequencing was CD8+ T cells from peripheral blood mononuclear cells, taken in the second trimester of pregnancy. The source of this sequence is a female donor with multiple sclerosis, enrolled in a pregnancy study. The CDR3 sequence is CASTNMNTEAFF. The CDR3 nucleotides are TGTGCCAGCACCAACATGAACACTGAAGCTTTCTTT.